A single sample is the source of the 5 T cell receptor beta chains below, sequenced in a study of OX40 agonist ivuxolimab in advanced cancers. Clones were read by immunoSEQ multiplex PCR, and TCRdb kept only the in-frame ones, dropping some. The sample contains 35,000 to 45,000 clones, about three quarters of which appear only once. This material consisted of CD4+ or CD8+ T cells sorted from blood, taken in a trial of the OX40 agonist ivuxolimab. All receptors come from an adult with an advanced solid tumor such as melanoma, head and neck, liver or kidney cancer.

The chain couples TRBV7-6 to TRBJ1-6; TRBD1 agrees at 7 bases. In germline, CDR1 is SGHVS, CDR2 FNYEAQ. V lost 5 bases, J lost 6 bases, and 7 bases stayed unmatched. The CDR3 has 15 residues. Written as DNA, the CDR3 is TGTGCCAGCAGCCGCCAGACAGGGCCTAATTCACCCCTCCACTTT. It specifies CASSRQTGPNSPLHF. Looking up the rest from reference TRBV7-6 and TRBJ1-6 gives the full variable domain: GAGVSQSPRYKVTKRGQDVALRCDPISGHVSLYWYRQALGQGPEFLTYFNYEAQQDKSGLPNDRFSAERPEGSISTLTIQRTEQRDSAMYRCASSRQTGPNSPLHFGNGTRLTVT.

V gene TRBV5-3 combines with J gene TRBJ2-7, with a weak D call TRBD1 (5 bases). TRBV5-3 is recorded as an ORF, its role being uncertain. The CDR3 is 15 amino acids. V lost 8 bases to trimming and J lost 0 bases, with 18 bases between them. This CDR3 reads CASSRQSDDSYEQYF. The CDR3 DNA reads as TGTGCCAGCAGCCGACAGTCAGACGACTCCTACGAGCAGTACTTC.

V and J are TRBV9 and TRBJ1-2, with D possibly matching TRBD1 (5 bases). From germline, CDR1 is SGDLS and CDR2 YYNGEE. The CDR3 spans 15 residues. V was shortened by 3 bases and J by 5 bases, with 17 bases between the two germline ends. The DNA for the CDR3 is TGTGCCAGCAGCGCCCCCCGACAGTTTGATTATGGCTACACCTTC. Translating gives CASSAPRQFDYGYTF.

The V gene is TRBV7-9, the J gene TRBJ2-7, with 9 bases identical to TRBD1. The CDR3 is 14 residues long. Germline V gene sequence: CDR1 SEHNR, CDR2 FQNEAQ (reference sequence). The ends lost 3 bases at V and 9 bases at J; junction bases unmatched: 9. CDR3 protein: CASSLDRGRPVQYF. The CDR3 region has the DNA TGTGCCAGCAGCTTGGACAGGGGCAGGCCTGTGCAGTACTTC.

The chain employs TRBV2 and TRBJ2-2; perhaps TRBD1 as D (6 bases). In germline, CDR1 is SNHLY, CDR2 FYNNEI. The V gene lost 4 bases and the J gene lost 2 bases, with 8 bases spanning the gap. The CDR3 is 14 residues long. The CDR3 coding sequence is TGTGCCAGCAGTGGACAGGACAACACCGGGGAGCTGTTTTTT. It encodes CASSGQDNTGELFF.